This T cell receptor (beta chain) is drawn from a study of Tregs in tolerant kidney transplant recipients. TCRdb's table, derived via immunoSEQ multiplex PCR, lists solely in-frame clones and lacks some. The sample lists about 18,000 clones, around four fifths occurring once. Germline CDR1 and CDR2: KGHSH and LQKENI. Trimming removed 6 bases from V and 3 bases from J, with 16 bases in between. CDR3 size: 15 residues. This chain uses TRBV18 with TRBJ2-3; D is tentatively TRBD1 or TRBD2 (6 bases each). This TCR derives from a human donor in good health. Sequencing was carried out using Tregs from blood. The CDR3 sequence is CASSRIEGGTDTQYF. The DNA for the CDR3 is TGTGCCAGCTCCCGGATAGAGGGGGGAACAGATACGCAGTATTTT.